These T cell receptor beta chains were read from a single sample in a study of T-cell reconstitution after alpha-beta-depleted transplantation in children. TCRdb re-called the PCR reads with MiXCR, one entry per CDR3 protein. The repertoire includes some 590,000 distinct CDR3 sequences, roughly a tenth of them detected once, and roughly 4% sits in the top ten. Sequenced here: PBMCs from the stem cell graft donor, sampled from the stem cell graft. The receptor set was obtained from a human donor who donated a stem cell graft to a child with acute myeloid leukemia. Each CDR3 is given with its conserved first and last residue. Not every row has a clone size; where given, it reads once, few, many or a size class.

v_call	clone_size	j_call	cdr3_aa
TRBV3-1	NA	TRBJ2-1	CASSQEEGLASQQRQFF
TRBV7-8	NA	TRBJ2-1	CASSLVGGINEQFF
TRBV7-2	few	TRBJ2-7	CASSLGRQGTYEQYF
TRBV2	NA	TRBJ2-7	CASKLQTREQYF
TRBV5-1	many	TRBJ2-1	CASSFGEAGGSLHEQFF
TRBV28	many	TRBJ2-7	CASSFGGIGEQYF
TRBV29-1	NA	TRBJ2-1	CSVVREGRRFF
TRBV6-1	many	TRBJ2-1	CASSPSGNPGNEQFF
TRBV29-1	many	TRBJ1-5	CSVDDGLGPQHF
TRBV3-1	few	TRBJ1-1	CASVGSGRAFF
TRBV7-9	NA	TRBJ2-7	CASSHPAGGGSYEQYF
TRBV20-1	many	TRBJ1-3	CSATPWGNTIYF
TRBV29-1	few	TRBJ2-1	CSGGTSYNEQFF
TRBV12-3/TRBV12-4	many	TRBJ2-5	CASSGQTGTSGTQYF
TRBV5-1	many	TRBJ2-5	CASSILLAGGGETQYF
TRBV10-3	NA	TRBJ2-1	CAISVISGSSYNEQFF
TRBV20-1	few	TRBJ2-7	CSAPGRGAEQYF
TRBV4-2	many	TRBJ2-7	CASSQDAIEGSYEQYF
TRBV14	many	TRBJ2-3	CASSHRGSRENTDTQYF
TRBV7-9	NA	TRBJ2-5	CASSRTGVGQYF
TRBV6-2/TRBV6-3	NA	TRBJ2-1	CASTYRGQQWANEQFF
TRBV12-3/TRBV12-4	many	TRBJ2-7	CASSFRGEQYF
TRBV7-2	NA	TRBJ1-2	CASSLRGTGGGDGYTF
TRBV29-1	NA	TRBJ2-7	CSVAQGDSYEQYF
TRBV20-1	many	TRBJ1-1	CSARVTDITNTEAFF
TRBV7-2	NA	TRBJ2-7	CASSWRRFTSTYF
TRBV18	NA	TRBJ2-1	CASSATTGNHEQFF
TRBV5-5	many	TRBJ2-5	CASSLVLGQETQYF
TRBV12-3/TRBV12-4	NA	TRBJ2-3	CASSFRSFTDTQYF
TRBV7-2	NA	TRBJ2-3	CASTIFFEDTDTQYF
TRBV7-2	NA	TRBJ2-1	CASSPSSSSYNEQFF
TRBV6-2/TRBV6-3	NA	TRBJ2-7	CASTPDRGPNYEQYF
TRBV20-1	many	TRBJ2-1	CSATRDREQFF
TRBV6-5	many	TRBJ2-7	CASSSQGYYEQYF
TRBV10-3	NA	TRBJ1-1	CAIRGLQLNTEAFF
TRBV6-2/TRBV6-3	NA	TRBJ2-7	CASRGDSAYYEQYF
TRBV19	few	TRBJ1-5	CASLRFWGIDQPQHF
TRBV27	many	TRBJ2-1	CASSADRTSGRDHEQFF
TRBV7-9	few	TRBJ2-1	CASSSRLAEQFF
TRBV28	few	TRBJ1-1	CASSFPGSGTEAFF
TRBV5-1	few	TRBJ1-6	CASSRGQAYNSPLHF